This T cell receptor (beta chain) emerged from a study of regulatory T cells in long-lasting Graves disease. Study background: Newly diagnosed Graves' patients took antithyroid drugs under 3 months. General study points: With persistent disease, TRBV28, TRBJ1-2 and TRBJ2-5 were the favored segments.

Construction of the TCR beta libraries employed iRepertoire HTBI primers in conjunction with Arm-PCR of CDR3 regions. MiXCR, applied by TCRdb to the multiplex PCR reads, yields one record per CDR3 protein. The repertoire consists of 400,000 to 500,000 distinct CDR3 sequences, with 15% occurring once and the leading ten covering about 8.2%. Time point indicated: newly diagnosed GD, antithyroid drugs for less than 3 months. TCR sequences were obtained from RNA taken from PBMCs. Germline CDR1 reads DFQATT; CDR2 reads SNEGSKA (reference sequence). Deletions cut 3 bases from V and 5 bases from J, with 10 bases between. This CDR3 has 12 amino acids. This clonotype came up many times. Its target is unknown. These data were also filed under a second study, of T cells in Graves' hyperthyroidism and ophthalmopathy. That work contributes: Graves' hyperthyroidism without ophthalmopathy progression within 18 months was termed stable.

Here the sequenced sample was peripheral blood mononuclear cells (PBMCs), taken at new diagnosis, from a patient treated with antithyroid drugs. The receptor was derived from a woman between 35 and 50 years old with Graves disease. The rearrangement uses TRBV20-1 and TRBJ2-5; D gene unclear. The CDR3 spells CSARMAGETQYF. CDR3 bases: TGCAGTGCTAGGATGGCTGGGGAGACCCAGTACTTC.